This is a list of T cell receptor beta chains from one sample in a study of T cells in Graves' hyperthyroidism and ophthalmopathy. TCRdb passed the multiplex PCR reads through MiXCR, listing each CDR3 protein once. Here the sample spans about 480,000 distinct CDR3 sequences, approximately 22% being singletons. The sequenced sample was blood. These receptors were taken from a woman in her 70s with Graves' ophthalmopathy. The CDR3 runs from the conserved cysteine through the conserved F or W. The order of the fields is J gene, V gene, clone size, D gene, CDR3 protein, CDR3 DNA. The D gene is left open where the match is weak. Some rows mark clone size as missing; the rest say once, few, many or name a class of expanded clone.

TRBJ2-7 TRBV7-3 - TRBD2 CASSSVLAGDPYEQYF TGTGCCAGCAGCTCGGTTTTAGCGGGAGATCCCTACGAGCAGTACTTC
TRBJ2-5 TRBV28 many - CASRETDGETQYF TGTGCCAGCAGGGAAACGGACGGAGAGACCCAGTACTTC
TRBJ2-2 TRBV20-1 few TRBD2 CSALSGRVGGELFF TGCAGTGCTTTGAGCGGGAGGGTCGGCGGGGAGCTGTTTTTT
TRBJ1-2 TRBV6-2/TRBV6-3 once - CASSYPEGYTF TGTGCCAGCAGTTACCCAGAGGGCTACACCTTC
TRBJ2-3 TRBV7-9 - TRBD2 CASSSEGLAGGSTDTQYF TGTGCCAGCAGCTCAGAAGGGCTAGCGGGAGGTTCCACAGATACGCAGTATTTT
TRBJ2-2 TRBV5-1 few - CASTLDFTGELFF TGCGCCAGCACCCTGGACTTTACCGGGGAGCTGTTTTTT
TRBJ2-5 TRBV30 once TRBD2 CAWSFLAGGETQYF TGTGCCTGGAGTTTCTTAGCGGGAGGGGAGACCCAGTACTTC
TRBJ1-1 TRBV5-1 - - CASRKELNTEAFF TGCGCCAGCAGGAAAGAATTGAACACTGAAGCTTTCTTT
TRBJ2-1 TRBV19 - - CASSIPGTLNEQFF TGTGCCAGTAGTATCCCCGGGACTCTAAATGAGCAGTTCTTC
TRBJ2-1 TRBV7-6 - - CASSLGLPRSYNEQFF TGTGCCAGCAGCTTAGGACTACCACGCTCCTACAATGAGCAGTTCTTC
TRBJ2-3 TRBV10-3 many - CATRPRADTQYF TGTGCCACCCGACCCAGGGCCGATACGCAGTATTTT
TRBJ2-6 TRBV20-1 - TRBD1 CSANRGGANVLTF TGCAGTGCTAACAGGGGGGGGGCCAACGTCCTGACTTTC
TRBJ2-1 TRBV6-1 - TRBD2 CASSEALAGGPNEQFF TGTGCCAGCAGTGAAGCCCTAGCGGGAGGGCCGAATGAGCAGTTCTTC
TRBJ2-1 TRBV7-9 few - CASSPTIEQFF TGTGCCAGCAGCCCAACAATAGAGCAGTTCTTC
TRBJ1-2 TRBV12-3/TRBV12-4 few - CASSFRTGDYGYTF TGTGCCAGCAGTTTCCGGACTGGGGATTATGGCTACACCTTC
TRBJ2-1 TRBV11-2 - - CASSPGGQYNEQFF TGTGCCAGCAGCCCCGGGGGGCAGTACAATGAGCAGTTCTTC
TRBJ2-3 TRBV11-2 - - CASSLGTISTDTQYF TGTGCCAGCAGCCTCGGGACAATTAGCACAGATACGCAGTATTTT
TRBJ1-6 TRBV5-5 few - CASSLLPDGNSPLHF TGTGCCAGCAGCCTCCTCCCCGACGGAAATTCACCCCTCCACTTT
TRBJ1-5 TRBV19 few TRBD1 CASSPQTGSSNQPQHF TGTGCCAGTAGTCCCCAGACAGGGTCTAGCAATCAGCCCCAGCATTTT
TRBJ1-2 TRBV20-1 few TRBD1 CSARQGRGYGYTF TGCAGTGCGCGACAGGGGCGAGGCTATGGCTACACCTTC
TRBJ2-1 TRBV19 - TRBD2 CASSILAGDWDNEQFF TGTGCCAGTAGTATCCTAGCGGGAGATTGGGACAATGAGCAGTTCTTC
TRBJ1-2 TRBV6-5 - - CASSYTNRLHYGYTF TGTGCCAGCAGTTACACGAACCGACTTCACTATGGCTACACCTTC
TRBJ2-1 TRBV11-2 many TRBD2 CASSARLAGLSYNEQFF TGTGCCAGCAGCGCCAGACTAGCGGGTCTTTCCTACAATGAGCAGTTCTTC
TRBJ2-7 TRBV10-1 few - CASSEWEDDNYEQYF TGCGCCAGCAGTGAGTGGGAGGACGACAACTACGAGCAGTACTTC
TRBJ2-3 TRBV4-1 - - CASRPGLGTDTQYF TGCGCCAGCAGACCGGGACTGGGCACAGATACGCAGTATTTT
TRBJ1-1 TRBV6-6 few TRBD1 CASIYSTGAVATEAFF TGTGCCAGCATTTACTCTACAGGGGCGGTGGCCACTGAAGCTTTCTTT
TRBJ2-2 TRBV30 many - CAWSVLRDGELFF TGTGCCTGGAGTGTACTTCGGGACGGGGAGCTGTTTTTT
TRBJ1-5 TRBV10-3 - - CAIRGGPGGNQPQHF TGTGCCATTCGAGGGGGGCCTGGGGGCAATCAGCCCCAGCATTTT
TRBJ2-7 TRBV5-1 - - CASSSDGTYYEQYF TGCGCCAGCAGCTCCGACGGGACATACTACGAGCAGTACTTC
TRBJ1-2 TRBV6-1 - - CASSSGDHNYGYTF TGTGCCAGCAGTTCAGGGGACCATAACTATGGCTACACCTTC